These 19 T cell receptor beta chains were sequenced from one sample in a study of blood T cell repertoires in COVID-19. Sequencing used immunoSEQ multiplex PCR; TCRdb keeps in-frame clones, though not all of them. The sample includes 350,000 or so clones, 89% of them seen just once. The specimen sequenced was peripheral blood. The receptors stem from a woman in her fifties or sixties with COVID-19, enrolled during active disease.

This sequence joins TRBV6-5 and TRBJ1-4, with D uncertain. Trimming pared 10 bases from V and 5 bases from J, leaving 14 bases between. The CDR3 extends over 13 amino acids. In germline, CDR1 is MNHEY, CDR2 SVGAGI. The CDR3: CATSRGMNEKLFF. The CDR3 DNA follows: TGTGCCACCTCTAGAGGGATGAATGAAAAACTGTTTTTT.

The chain is built from TRBV18 and TRBJ1-2; unclear D gene. This CDR3 has 13 residues. V was shortened by 2 bases and J by 5 bases, with 9 bases between the two germline ends. Per germline, CDR1 KGHSH and CDR2 LQKENI. As DNA, the CDR3 is TGTGCCAGCTCACCATTGGGAGGGTATGGCTACACCTTC. Amino acid sequence: CASSPLGGYGYTF.

This clone was seen only once. The chain carries TRBV2 and TRBJ1-6, with 7 bases lining up with TRBD1. From germline, CDR1 is SNHLY and CDR2 FYNNEI. The CDR3 is 15 amino acids. Trimming cost V 5 bases and J 8 bases; bases outside gene matches: 9. The CDR3 here is CASSRDSPLHSPLHF. CDR3 coding DNA: TGTGCCAGCAGTCGGGACAGTCCTCTGCATTCACCCCTCCACTTT.

V usage is TRBV6-1 and J usage is TRBJ2-3, with 9 bases that match TRBD1. The CDR3 contains 16 residues. Trimming removed 4 bases from V and 6 bases from J; junction bases left unmatched: 11. CDR1 is MNHNS, CDR2 SASEGT, per germline. In DNA form, the CDR3 reads TGTGCCAGCAGTGGAAGGACAGGGGCGACGGCCGATACGCAGTATTTT. Protein: CASSGRTGATADTQYF.

This chain joins TRBV5-1 and TRBJ2-2; D perhaps matches TRBD2 (5 bases). This CDR3 is built from 14 residues. Germline V CDR1 and CDR2: SGHRS, YFSETQ. Trimming left V 4 bases short and J 7 bases short, with 14 bases between. The DNA of the CDR3 is TGCGCCAGCAGCGTGTCTCCAGAGGGCGGGGAGCTGTTTTTT. Translation gives CASSVSPEGGELFF. Looking up the rest from reference TRBV5-1 and TRBJ2-2 gives the full variable domain: KAGVTQTPRYLIKTRGQQVTLSCSPISGHRSVSWYQQTPGQGLQFLFEYFSETQRNKGNFPGRFSGRQFSNSRSEMNVSTLELGDSALYLCASSVSPEGGELFFGEGSRLTVL.

The CDR3: CASSLRTGTETQYF. In nucleotides, the CDR3 is TGTGCCAGCAGCCTCCGGACAGGGACAGAGACCCAGTACTTC. The V gene is TRBV7-2, the J gene TRBJ2-5; 8 positions match TRBD1. Per germline, CDR1 SGHTA and CDR2 FQGNSA. With 5 bases clipped from V and 4 bases from J, the junction kept 6 bases outside the gene matches. The CDR3 length is 14 residues.

The chain combines TRBV2 with TRBJ1-1, with D maybe TRBD1 (5 bases). V dropped 7 bases and J dropped 0 bases, with 9 bases sitting between them. The CDR3 extends over 13 amino acids. Per germline, CDR1 SNHLY and CDR2 FYNNEI. CDR3 protein: CASTEGVNTEAFF. CDR3 sequence (DNA): TGTGCCAGCACCGAAGGGGTGAACACTGAAGCTTTCTTT.

A single count supports this clone. The chain uses TRBV28 and TRBJ1-4, with TRBD1 matching 7 bases. With V trimmed by 6 bases and J by 2 bases, 6 bases remained unmatched. There are 15 residues in the CDR3. CDR1 and CDR2 (germline): MDHEN, SYDVKM. The CDR3 here is CASRRIRGTNEKLFF. The DNA for the CDR3 is TGTGCCAGCAGGCGAATCAGGGGGACTAATGAAAAACTGTTTTTT.

The chain is built from TRBV2 and TRBJ1-1; perhaps TRBD1 as D (6 bases). Germline-derived CDR1 and CDR2 are SNHLY and FYNNEI. The CDR3 has 11 residues. V was clipped by 4 bases and J by 11 bases, with 11 bases between them. In nucleotides, the CDR3 is TGTGCCAGCAGTGTCACAGGGTATGCTTTCTTT. This sequence encodes CASSVTGYAFF.

This chain connects TRBV27 to TRBJ1-4, with TRBD1 matching over 10 bases. The ends lost 5 bases at V and 6 bases at J; junction bases unmatched: 12. This CDR3 is built from 17 residues. In germline, CDR1 is MNHEY, CDR2 SMNVEV (reference sequence). This chain's CDR3 is CASSNSMTGGADEKLFF. CDR3 coding DNA: TGTGCCAGCAGTAACTCAATGACAGGGGGCGCGGATGAAAAACTGTTTTTT.

This chain links TRBV28 with TRBJ2-2, with D perhaps matching TRBD2 (5 bases). The CDR3 is made up of 16 amino acids. The germline V and J ends were trimmed by 6 bases and 2 bases, with 16 bases remaining between them. Germline CDR1 MDHEN, CDR2 SYDVKM. CDR3 coding DNA: TGTGCCAGCAGGATAAATTCGCGGGTTAACACCGGGGAGCTGTTTTTT. This gives the protein CASRINSRVNTGELFF. Variable domain in full (rest from reference TRBV28 and TRBJ2-2): DVKVTQSSRYLVKRTGEKVFLECVQDMDHENMFWYRQDPGLGLRLIYFSYDVKMKEKGDIPEGYSVSREKKERFSLILESASTNQTSMYLCASRINSRVNTGELFFGEGSRLTVL.

The chain joins TRBV7-8 to TRBJ1-2; 10 positions match TRBD1. The J segment lost 4 bases and the V segment lost 5 bases, leaving 13 bases of the junction unmatched. The length of the CDR3 is 17 residues. Germline V gene data show CDR1 as SGHVS and CDR2 as FQNEAQ. DNA for the CDR3: TGTGCCAGCAGCCCGGGACAGGGGACGCTCCTCCTCTATGGCTACACCTTC. Translated: CASSPGQGTLLLYGYTF. The entire variable domain, with the rest obtained from reference TRBV7-8 and TRBJ1-2, is as follows: GAGVSQSPRYKVAKRGQDVALRCDPISGHVSLFWYQQALGQGPEFLTYFQNEAQLDKSGLPSDRFFAERPEGSVSTLKIQRTQQEDSAVYLCASSPGQGTLLLYGYTFGSGTRLTVV.

V gene TRBV7-8 combines with J gene TRBJ2-7, with D perhaps TRBD1 (6 bases). The CDR3 extends over 15 amino acids. The germline V and J ends were trimmed by 1 base and 1 base, with 11 bases remaining between them. Germline values: CDR1 SGHVS, CDR2 FQNEAQ. CDR3 sequence (DNA): TGTGCCAGCAGCTTAGGGGCAGGGGTTTCCTACGAGCAGTACTTC. This translates into CASSLGAGVSYEQYF. The complete variable domain, with remaining parts taken from reference TRBV7-8 and TRBJ2-7, reads GAGVSQSPRYKVAKRGQDVALRCDPISGHVSLFWYQQALGQGPEFLTYFQNEAQLDKSGLPSDRFFAERPEGSVSTLKIQRTQQEDSAVYLCASSLGAGVSYEQYFGPGTRLTVT.

The chain is built from TRBV24-1 and TRBJ2-7, with D maybe TRBD1 (6 bases). This CDR3 has 13 amino acids. Trimming took 5 bases from V and 5 from J, leaving 12 bases between them. Per the germline V gene, CDR1 is KGHDR and CDR2 is SFDVKD. CDR3 sequence (DNA): TGTGCCACCAGTGGACAGTCAGGGGACGAGCAGTACTTC. Protein: CATSGQSGDEQYF.

Remarks on this clone: One end of the junction does not line up with germline, which may come from a read error. This chain uses TRBV15 with TRBJ1-2; D is unresolved. The CDR3 totals 10 residues. Germline CDR1 and CDR2: LNHNV and YYDKDF (reference sequence). CDR3 bases: TGTGCCACCAGCAGAGTGCGTCCGCCCTTC. Residues: CATSRVRPPF.

The chain combines TRBV15 with TRBJ1-2; a weak D match, TRBD1 (6 bases). The CDR3 extends over 13 amino acids. Trimming stripped 8 bases from V and 2 bases from J, with 12 bases between. Germline V gives CDR1 LNHNV, CDR2 YYDKDF (reference sequence). The CDR3 loop reads CATSQGRNYGYTF. The DNA of the CDR3 is TGTGCCACCTCTCAGGGGCGGAACTATGGCTACACCTTC.

On this clone itself: Different DNA sequences within this sample yield the same CDR3. The chain links TRBV12-3 or TRBV12-4 to TRBJ1-2; TRBD1 aligns across 8 bases. The CDR3 has 13 residues. Trimming cost V 6 bases and J 5 bases; bases outside gene matches: 5. CDR3 nucleotide sequence: TGTGCCAGCAGACCAACAGGGGGGTATGGCTACACCTTC. Translated: CASRPTGGYGYTF.

The rearrangement uses TRBV5-4 and TRBJ2-7, with 8 bases that match TRBD2. V lost 3 bases, J lost 2 bases, and 4 bases stayed unmatched. This CDR3 comprises 14 residues. Per the germline V gene, CDR1 is SGHNT and CDR2 is YYREEE (reference sequence). CDR3 in DNA: TGTGCCAGCAGCTCCTTAGCGGGGACCTACGAGCAGTACTTC. Protein product: CASSSLAGTYEQYF.

V and J are TRBV28 and TRBJ2-2, with TRBD2 matching over 8 bases. The CDR3 runs 14 residues. The germline gives CDR1 MDHEN, CDR2 SYDVKM. Losses at the gene ends were 7 bases for V and 3 bases for J; bases not matched to a gene: 4. Written as DNA, the CDR3 is TGTGCCAGCACCGGGGGGGCCTACACCGGGGAGCTGTTTTTT. The encoded protein is CASTGGAYTGELFF.